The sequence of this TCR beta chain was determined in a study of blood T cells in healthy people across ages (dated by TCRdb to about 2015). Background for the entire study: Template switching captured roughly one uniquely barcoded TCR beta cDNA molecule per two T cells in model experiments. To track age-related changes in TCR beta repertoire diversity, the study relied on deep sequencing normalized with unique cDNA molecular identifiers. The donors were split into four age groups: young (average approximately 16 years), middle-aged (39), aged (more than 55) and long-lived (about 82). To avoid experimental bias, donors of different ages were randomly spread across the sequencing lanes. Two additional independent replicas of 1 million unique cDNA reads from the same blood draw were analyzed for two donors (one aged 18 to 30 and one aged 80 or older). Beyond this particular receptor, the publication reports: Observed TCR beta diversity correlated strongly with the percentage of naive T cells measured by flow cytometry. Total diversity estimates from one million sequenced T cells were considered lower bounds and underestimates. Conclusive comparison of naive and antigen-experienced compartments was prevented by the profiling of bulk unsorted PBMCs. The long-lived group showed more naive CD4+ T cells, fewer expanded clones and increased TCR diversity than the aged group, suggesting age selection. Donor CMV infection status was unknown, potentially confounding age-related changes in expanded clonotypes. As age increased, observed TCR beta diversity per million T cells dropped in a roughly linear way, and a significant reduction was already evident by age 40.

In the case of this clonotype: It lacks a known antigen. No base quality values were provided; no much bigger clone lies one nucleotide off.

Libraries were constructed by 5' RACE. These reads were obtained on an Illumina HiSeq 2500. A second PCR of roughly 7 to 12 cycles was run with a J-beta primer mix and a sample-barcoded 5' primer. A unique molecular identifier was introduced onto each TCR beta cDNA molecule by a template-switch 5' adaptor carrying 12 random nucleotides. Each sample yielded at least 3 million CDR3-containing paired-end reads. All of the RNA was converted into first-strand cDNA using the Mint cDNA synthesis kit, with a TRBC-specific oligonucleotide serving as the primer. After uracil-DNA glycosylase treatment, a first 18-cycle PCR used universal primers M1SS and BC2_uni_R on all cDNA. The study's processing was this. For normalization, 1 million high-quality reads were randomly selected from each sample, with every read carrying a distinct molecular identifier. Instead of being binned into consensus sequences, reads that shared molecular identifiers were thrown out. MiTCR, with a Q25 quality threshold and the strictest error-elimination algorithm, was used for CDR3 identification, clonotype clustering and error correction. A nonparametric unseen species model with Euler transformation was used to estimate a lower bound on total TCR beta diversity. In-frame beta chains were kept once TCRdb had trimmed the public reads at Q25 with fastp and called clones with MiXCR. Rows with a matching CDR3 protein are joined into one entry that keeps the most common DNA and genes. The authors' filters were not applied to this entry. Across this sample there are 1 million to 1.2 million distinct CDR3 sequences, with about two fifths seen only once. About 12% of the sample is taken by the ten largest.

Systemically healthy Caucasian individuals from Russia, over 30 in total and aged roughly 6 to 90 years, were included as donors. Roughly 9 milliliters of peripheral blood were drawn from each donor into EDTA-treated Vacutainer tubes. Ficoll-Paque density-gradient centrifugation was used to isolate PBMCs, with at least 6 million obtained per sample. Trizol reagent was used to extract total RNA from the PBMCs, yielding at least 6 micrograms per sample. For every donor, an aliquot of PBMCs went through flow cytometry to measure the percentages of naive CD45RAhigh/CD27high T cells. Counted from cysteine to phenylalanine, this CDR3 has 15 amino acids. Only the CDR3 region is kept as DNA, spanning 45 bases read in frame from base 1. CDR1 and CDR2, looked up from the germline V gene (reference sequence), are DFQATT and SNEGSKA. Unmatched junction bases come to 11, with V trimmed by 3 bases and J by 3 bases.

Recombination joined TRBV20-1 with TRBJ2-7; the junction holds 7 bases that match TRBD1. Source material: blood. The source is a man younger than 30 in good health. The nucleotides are TGCAGTGCTAGGGTCCCGGACAGGCCAATCTACGAGCAGTACTTC. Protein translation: CSARVPDRPIYEQYF.